The rows below give T cell receptor beta chains drawn from one sample of a study of blood T cell repertoires in COVID-19. Clones were read by immunoSEQ multiplex PCR, and TCRdb kept only the in-frame ones, dropping some. In the table there are approximately 290,000 clones, approximately 85% of which are singletons. The sequencing input was peripheral blood. The receptors come from a human donor with COVID-19, enrolled during active disease. The donor label of this sample is uncertain. Both conserved end residues are part of each CDR3. The D gene is left open where the match is weak. Clone sizes are given selectively: once, few, many, or a class where the clone is expanded.

clone_size,v_call,d_call,j_call,cdr3_aa,cdr3_nt
.,TRBV11-2,TRBD2,TRBJ2-5,CASSFSGGSGETQYF,TGTGCCAGCAGCTTTTCGGGCGGGAGTGGGGAGACCCAGTACTTC
.,TRBV9,.,TRBJ2-6,CASSVGSPSGANVLTF,TGTGCCAGCAGCGTGGGCAGCCCCTCTGGGGCCAACGTCCTGACTTTC
once,TRBV7-9,.,TRBJ2-1,CASSLALGTFSEQFF,TGTGCCAGCAGCTTAGCGCTTGGGACATTTAGTGAGCAGTTCTTC
.,TRBV4-3,.,TRBJ2-2,CASSRDVRSGELFF,TGCGCCAGCAGCCGAGACGTTAGATCCGGGGAGCTGTTTTTT
.,TRBV29-1,.,TRBJ2-3,CSVVGRVGTDTQYF,TGCAGCGTTGTTGGTCGGGTAGGCACAGATACGCAGTATTTT
once,TRBV7-2,TRBD1,TRBJ1-5,CASSLLTGGHQPQHF,TGTGCCAGCAGCTTATTAACAGGGGGCCATCAGCCCCAGCATTTT
once,TRBV27,TRBD1,TRBJ1-1,CASSTTGYTEAFF,TGTGCCAGCAGCACGACAGGGTACACTGAAGCTTTCTTT
.,TRBV11-2,.,TRBJ1-3,CASSPGPPSGNTIYF,TGTGCCAGCAGCCCAGGGCCCCCCTCTGGAAACACCATATATTTT
.,TRBV3-1/TRBV3-2,.,TRBJ1-2,CASSHLEGYGYTF,TGTGCCAGCAGCCACCTAGAGGGCTATGGCTACACCTTC
.,TRBV7-2,.,TRBJ1-5,CASSSGGNQPQHF,TGTGCCAGCAGCTCCGGGGGGAATCAGCCCCAGCATTTT
few,TRBV10-1,.,TRBJ2-3,CASKECPQGPDTQYF,TGCGCCAGCAAGGAATGTCCTCAGGGCCCAGATACGCAGTATTTT
.,TRBV5-1,.,TRBJ2-5,CASSLEFGGAETQYF,TGCGCCAGCAGCTTGGAATTTGGCGGAGCGGAGACCCAGTACTTC
.,TRBV6-6,.,TRBJ1-5,CASSPGGGNQPQHF,TGTGCCAGCTCCCCCGGGGGTGGGAATCAGCCCCAGCATTTT
once,TRBV3-1/TRBV3-2,.,TRBJ1-4,CASSPDWAGEKLFF,TGTGCCAGCAGCCCCGATTGGGCAGGAGAAAAACTGTTTTTT
.,TRBV3-1/TRBV3-2,.,TRBJ2-7,CASSPTSTYSYEQYF,TGTGCCAGCAGCCCCACTAGCACGTACTCCTACGAGCAGTACTTC
.,TRBV9,TRBD1,TRBJ1-6,CASSEAGTGVNSPLHF,TGTGCCAGCAGCGAAGCAGGAACAGGGGTCAATTCACCCCTCCACTTT
.,TRBV30,.,TRBJ1-2,CAWSVQGMLSYTF,TGTGCCTGGAGTGTACAGGGTATGTTGAGCTACACCTTC
.,TRBV14,.,TRBJ2-7,CASSPHRGNSYEQYF,TGTGCCAGCAGCCCCCACCGTGGCAACTCCTACGAGCAGTACTTC
.,TRBV30,TRBD1,TRBJ1-3,CAWSVQGTAYSGNTIYF,TGTGCCTGGAGTGTACAAGGGACAGCGTACTCTGGAAACACCATATATTTT